The 13 T cell receptor beta chains below come from one sample, sequenced in a study of CD8+CD57+ T cells in acquired aplastic anemia. TCR beta VDJ and CDR3 profiles were obtained from a genomic DNA template. TCRdb analysed the reads with MiXCR anew, one entry per CDR3 protein. The table includes under 250,000 distinct CDR3 sequences, 30% to 40% detected once. The sample taken for sequencing was sorted CD4+, CD8+, or CD8+CD57+ T cells (not recorded which) from PBMCs. Every receptor here comes from a human donor in good health, serving as a control.

The sample holds one count of this clonotype. The V gene is TRBV24-1, the J gene TRBJ1-2; 8 nucleotides line up with TRBD1. Trimming at V came to 7 bases and at J to 6 bases, leaving 6 bases not matched to a gene. The CDR3 totals 13 residues. CDR1 KGHDR and CDR2 SFDVKD come from the germline V gene. The DNA of the CDR3 is TGTGCCACCAGGGACAGGGTGGTCGATGGCTACACCTTC. Protein: CATRDRVVDGYTF.

This chain uses TRBV13 with TRBJ1-2, with 9 bases aligning to TRBD1. V gave up 3 bases and J gave up 8 bases; unmatched junction bases: 10. CDR1 is PRHDT, CDR2 FYEKMQ, per germline (reference sequence). There are 15 residues in the CDR3. This CDR3 reads CASSLVGQGIHGYTF. In DNA form, the CDR3 reads TGTGCCAGCAGCTTGGTCGGACAGGGGATCCACGGCTACACCTTC.

This clonotype occurred a few times. The chain recombines TRBV21-1 with TRBJ2-3; the table gives TRBD2 as D, unverified against the DNA. TRBV21-1 represents a pseudogene. The CDR3 is made up of 19 amino acids. The CDR3 reads CASSISLGTSGGRTDTQYF. CDR3 DNA sequence: TGTGCCAGCAGCATCTCCCTTGGGACTAGCGGGGGGAGGACAGATACGCAGTATTTT.

The sample holds many counts of this clonotype. J is TRBJ1-6 and V is TRBV9; D not resolved. V was shortened by 1 base and J by 10 bases, with 15 bases between the two germline ends. CDR3 length: 15 residues. Germline loops: CDR1 SGDLS, CDR2 YYNGEE. This CDR3 is CASSVSSDATSPLHF. For the CDR3, the DNA is TGTGCCAGCAGCGTATCATCAGATGCCACCTCACCCCTCCACTTT.

This clonotype was found many times. The chain has TRBV13 and TRBJ1-5; possible D gene TRBD1, 6 bases. This CDR3 region has 15 residues. Trimming removed 7 bases at V and 6 bases at J, with 19 bases between. Germline assignment: CDR1 PRHDT and CDR2 FYEKMQ (reference sequence). For the CDR3, the DNA is TGTGCCAGCACCCAGTGGAGGGGGGACGGTCAGCCCCAGCATTTT. Translation: CASTQWRGDGQPQHF. Together with reference TRBV13 and TRBJ1-5, the CDR3 gives the full variable domain: AAGVIQSPRHLIKEKRETATLKCYPIPRHDTVYWYQQGPGQDPQFLISFYEKMQSDKGSIPDRFSAQQFSDYHSELNMSSLELGDSALYFCASTQWRGDGQPQHFGDGTRLSIL.

V usage is TRBV25-1 and J usage is TRBJ2-3; 9 bases are a match to TRBD1. From germline, CDR1 is MGHDK and CDR2 SYGVNS. The ends lost 1 base at V and 4 bases at J; junction bases unmatched: 3. This CDR3 has 15 residues. CDR3 residues: CASSEFRTGADTQYF. In DNA form, the CDR3 reads TGTGCCAGCAGTGAATTTAGGACAGGGGCAGATACGCAGTATTTT. Filled out from reference TRBV25-1 and TRBJ2-3, the complete variable domain reads EADIYQTPRYLVIGTGKKITLECSQTMGHDKMYWYQQDPGMELHLIHYSYGVNSTEKGDLSSESTVSRIRTEHFPLTLESARPSHTSQYLCASSEFRTGADTQYFGPGTRLTVL.

This clonotype showed up many times. This chain connects TRBV19 to TRBJ2-3; D gene uncertain. The V gene lost 4 bases and the J gene lost 7 bases, with 12 bases spanning the gap. Per germline, CDR1 LNHDA and CDR2 SQIVND (reference sequence). The length of the CDR3 is 13 residues. CDR3 DNA sequence: TGTGCCAGTAGTACCCCTGGACCGAATACGCAGTATTTT. As protein: CASSTPGPNTQYF.

This clonotype occurred a few times. V gene TRBV18 combines with J gene TRBJ2-5; D not certain. V gave up 4 bases and J gave up 0 bases, with 3 bases separating them. Looked up from germline, CDR1 is KGHSH and CDR2 is LQKENI. CDR3 size: 12 residues. Here the CDR3 DNA reads TGTGCCAGCTCACAGTACCAAGAGACCCAGTACTTC. Translating it yields CASSQYQETQYF.

The sample holds many counts of this clonotype. This sequence joins TRBV25-1 and TRBJ2-7; D ambiguous. Germline V gene sequence: CDR1 MGHDK, CDR2 SYGVNS. The CDR3 contains 13 residues. V lost 5 bases, J lost 1 base, and 9 bases lay in between. The CDR3 DNA reads as TGTGCCAGCAGTCTACGGAATTCCTACGAGCAGTACTTC. Amino acid sequence: CASSLRNSYEQYF.

The chain couples TRBV3-1 to TRBJ2-1; D not resolved. The germline CDR1 and CDR2 sequences are LGHDT and YNNKEL (reference sequence). V gave up 5 bases and J gave up 6 bases, with 8 bases separating them. This CDR3 contains 12 residues. The DNA for the CDR3 is TGTGCCAGCAGCACCAAGCCCAATGAGCAGTTCTTC. It yields the protein CASSTKPNEQFF.

This clonotype was counted a few times. CDR3 nucleotide sequence: TGTGCCAGCAGCTTAGAACAGGCCACTGAAGCTTTCTTT. This encodes CASSLEQATEAFF. The chain is built from TRBV7-2 and TRBJ1-1; the D gene is possibly TRBD1 (5 bases). V lost 1 base and J 4 bases, leaving 7 bases between the germline ends. The germline V gene encodes CDR1 SGHTA and CDR2 FQGNSA. CDR3 length: 13 residues.

Points on this clonotype: A much bigger clone sits one base away, suggesting this may be a read error. The rearrangement uses TRBV11-2 and TRBJ2-7; a possible D gene is TRBD2 (6 bases). CDR1 and CDR2 (germline): SGHAT, FQNNGV. This CDR3 has 14 residues. V lost 6 bases, J lost 0 bases, and 12 bases lay in between. The CDR3: CASRGGLISYEQYF. Written as DNA, the CDR3 is TGTGCCAGCAGGGGGGGTCTTATCTCCTACGAGCAGTACTTC.

The sample holds many counts of this clonotype. The chain employs TRBV19 and TRBJ2-3; D possibly matches TRBD1 or TRBD2 (6 bases each). Germline V gene lookup returns CDR1 LNHDA and CDR2 SQIVND (reference sequence). The length of the CDR3 is 14 residues. Trimming removed 4 bases at V and 11 bases at J, with 19 bases between. The CDR3 coding sequence is TGTGCCAGTAGTAGGACAGCGGGCCCGGGGAGGCAGTATTTT. This codes for CASSRTAGPGRQYF.